The T cell receptor (beta chain) described here comes from a study of Graves' ophthalmopathy and Graves' hyperthyroidism. Whole-study findings and limits: A classifier, a 13-signature model, separated ophthalmopathy from stable hyperthyroidism with 87.88% sensitivity and approximately 81% specificity.

The CDR3 consists of 12 residues. The germline V and J ends were trimmed by 0 bases and 14 bases, with 9 bases remaining between them. Per germline, CDR1 SGDLS and CDR2 YYNGEE. Amplification targeted the TCR beta CDR3 regions, with RNA transcripts as the source material. Investigators did first-round RT-PCR with HTBI primers, then second-round multiplex PCR. TCRdb used MiXCR to reprocess the multiplex PCR reads, holding one entry per CDR3 protein. The sample records hundreds of thousands of distinct CDR3 sequences, about 38% being singletons. A note on this clonotype: Its antigen remains unidentified.

Presentation of ophthalmopathy in the donors involved moderate-to-severe activity, CAS ≥3, NOSPECS ≥4 and a duration under 3 months. Excluded: other autoimmune disease, uncontrolled infection, pregnancy or lactation. PBMCs were isolated from an approximately 10 ml sample of fresh peripheral blood. The sample taken for sequencing was peripheral blood. The rearrangement uses TRBV9 and TRBJ1-6; D not resolved. This clonotype originated in an adult man with Graves' ophthalmopathy. CDR3 DNA sequence: TGTGCCAGCAGCGTAGAGGCAGCGGCCCTCCACTTT. Its translation: CASSVEAAALHF.